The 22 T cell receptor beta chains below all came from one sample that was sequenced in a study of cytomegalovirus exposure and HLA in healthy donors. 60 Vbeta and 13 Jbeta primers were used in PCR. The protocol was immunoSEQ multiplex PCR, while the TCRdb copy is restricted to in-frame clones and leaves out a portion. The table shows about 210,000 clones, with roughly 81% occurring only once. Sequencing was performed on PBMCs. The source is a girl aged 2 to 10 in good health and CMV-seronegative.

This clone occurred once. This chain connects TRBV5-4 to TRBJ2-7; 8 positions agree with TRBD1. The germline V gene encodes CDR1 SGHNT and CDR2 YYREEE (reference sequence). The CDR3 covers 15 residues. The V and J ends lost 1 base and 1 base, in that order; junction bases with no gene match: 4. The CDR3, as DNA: TGTGCCAGCAGCTTGACAGGACAGGGATCCTACGAGCAGTACTTC. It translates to CASSLTGQGSYEQYF.

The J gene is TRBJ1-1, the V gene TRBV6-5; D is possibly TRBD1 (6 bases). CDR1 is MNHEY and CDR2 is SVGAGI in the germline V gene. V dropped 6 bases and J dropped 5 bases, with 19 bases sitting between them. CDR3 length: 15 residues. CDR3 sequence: CASSPPPQGRTEAFF. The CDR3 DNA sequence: TGTGCCAGCAGCCCGCCCCCCCAGGGGCGAACTGAAGCTTTCTTT.

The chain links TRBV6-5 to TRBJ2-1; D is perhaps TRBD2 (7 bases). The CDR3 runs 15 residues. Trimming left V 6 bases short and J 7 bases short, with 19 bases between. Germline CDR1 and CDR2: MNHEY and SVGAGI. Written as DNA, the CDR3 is TGTGCCAGCAGCACCGCGGCGGGGGCCTCAAATGAGCAGTTCTTC. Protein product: CASSTAAGASNEQFF.

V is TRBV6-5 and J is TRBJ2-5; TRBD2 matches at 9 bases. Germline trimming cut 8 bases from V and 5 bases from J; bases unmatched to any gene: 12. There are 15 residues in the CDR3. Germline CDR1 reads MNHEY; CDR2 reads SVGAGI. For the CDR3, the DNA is TGTGCCAGCCACCACGTAGCGGGAGTGTTGGAGACCCAGTACTTC. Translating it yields CASHHVAGVLETQYF.

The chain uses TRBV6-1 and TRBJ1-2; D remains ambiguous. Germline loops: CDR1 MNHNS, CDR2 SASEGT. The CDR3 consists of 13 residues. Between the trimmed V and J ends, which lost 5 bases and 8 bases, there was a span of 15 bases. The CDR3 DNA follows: TGTGCCAGCAGTTATGATATCAGAGGCGGCTACACCTTC. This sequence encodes CASSYDIRGGYTF.

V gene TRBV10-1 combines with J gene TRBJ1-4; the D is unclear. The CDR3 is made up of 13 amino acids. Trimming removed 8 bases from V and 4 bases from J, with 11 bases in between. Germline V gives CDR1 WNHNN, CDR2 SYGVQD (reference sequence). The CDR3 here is CASRGSLNEKLFF. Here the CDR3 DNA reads TGCGCCAGCCGGGGTTCCCTTAATGAAAAACTGTTTTTT.

CDR3 coding DNA: TGTGCCAGCAGCTTAGAAGGGAGGGTCTCGCCCCTCCACTTT. Encoded protein: CASSLEGRVSPLHF. The V gene is TRBV7-3, the J gene TRBJ1-6; D not resolved. Germline CDR1 and CDR2: SGHTA and FQGTGA. The CDR3 has 14 residues. Between the trimmed V and J ends, which lost 2 bases and 13 bases, there was a span of 15 bases.

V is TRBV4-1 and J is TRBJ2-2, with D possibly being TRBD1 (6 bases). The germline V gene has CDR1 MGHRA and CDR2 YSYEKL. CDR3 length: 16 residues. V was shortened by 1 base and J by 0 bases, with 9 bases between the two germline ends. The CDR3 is CASSQGQGSNTGELFF. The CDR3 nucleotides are TGCGCCAGCAGCCAAGGGCAGGGGTCGAACACCGGGGAGCTGTTTTTT.

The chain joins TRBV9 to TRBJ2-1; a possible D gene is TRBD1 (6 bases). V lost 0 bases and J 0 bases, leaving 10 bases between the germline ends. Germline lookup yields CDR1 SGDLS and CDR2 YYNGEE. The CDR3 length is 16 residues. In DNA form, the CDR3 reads TGTGCCAGCAGCGTAGACCCGACAGGCTCCTACAATGAGCAGTTCTTC. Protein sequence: CASSVDPTGSYNEQFF.

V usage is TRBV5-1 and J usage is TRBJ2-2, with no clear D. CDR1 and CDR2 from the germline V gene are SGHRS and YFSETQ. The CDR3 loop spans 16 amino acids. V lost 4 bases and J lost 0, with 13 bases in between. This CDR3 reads CASSALAPANTGELFF. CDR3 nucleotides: TGCGCCAGCAGCGCCTTGGCCCCCGCGAACACCGGGGAGCTGTTTTTT.

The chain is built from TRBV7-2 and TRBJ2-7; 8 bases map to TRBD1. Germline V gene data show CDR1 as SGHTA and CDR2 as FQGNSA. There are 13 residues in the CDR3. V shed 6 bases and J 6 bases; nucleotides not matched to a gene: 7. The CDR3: CASRPGTGFEQYF. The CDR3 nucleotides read TGTGCCAGCAGACCCGGGACAGGCTTCGAGCAGTACTTC.

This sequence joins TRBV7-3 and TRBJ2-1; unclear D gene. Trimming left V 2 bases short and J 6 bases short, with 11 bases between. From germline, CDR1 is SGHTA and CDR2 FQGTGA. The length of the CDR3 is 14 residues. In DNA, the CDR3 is TGTGCCAGCAGCTTAGGCTCTAGATTCAATGAGCAGTTCTTC. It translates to CASSLGSRFNEQFF.

The CDR3 DNA is TGCGCCAGCAGCTTAGGGGGGGGGCCAGGAGATACGCAGTATTTT. Residues: CASSLGGGPGDTQYF. The chain links TRBV5-1 to TRBJ2-3, with D maybe TRBD2 (7 bases). V lost 2 bases and J lost 5, with 15 bases in between. CDR3 length: 15 residues. Germline CDR1 SGHRS, CDR2 YFSETQ.

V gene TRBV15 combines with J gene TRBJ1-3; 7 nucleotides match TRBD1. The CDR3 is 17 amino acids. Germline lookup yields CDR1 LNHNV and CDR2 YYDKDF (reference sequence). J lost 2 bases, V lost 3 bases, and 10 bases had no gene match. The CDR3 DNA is TGTGCCACCAGCAGGGGGGACAGTCGGCTTGCTGGAAACACCATATATTTT. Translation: CATSRGDSRLAGNTIYF.

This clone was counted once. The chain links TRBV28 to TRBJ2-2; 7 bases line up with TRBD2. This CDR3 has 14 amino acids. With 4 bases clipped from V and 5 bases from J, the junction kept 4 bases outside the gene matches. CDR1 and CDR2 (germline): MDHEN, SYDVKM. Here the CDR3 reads CASSWGGLTGELFF. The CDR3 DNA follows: TGTGCCAGCAGTTGGGGGGGGTTGACCGGGGAGCTGTTTTTT.

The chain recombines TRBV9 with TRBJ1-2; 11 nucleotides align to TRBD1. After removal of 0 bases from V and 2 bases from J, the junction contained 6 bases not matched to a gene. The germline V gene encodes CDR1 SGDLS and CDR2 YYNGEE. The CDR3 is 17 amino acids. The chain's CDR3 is CASSVGGTGGGNYGYTF. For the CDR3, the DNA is TGTGCCAGCAGCGTAGGCGGGACAGGGGGGGGAAACTATGGCTACACCTTC.

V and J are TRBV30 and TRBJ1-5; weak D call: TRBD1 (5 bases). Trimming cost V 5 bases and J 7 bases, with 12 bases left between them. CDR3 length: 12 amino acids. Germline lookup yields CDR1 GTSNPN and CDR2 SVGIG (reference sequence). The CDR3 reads CAWASGLQPQHF. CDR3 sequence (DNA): TGTGCCTGGGCGTCGGGACTCCAGCCCCAGCATTTT. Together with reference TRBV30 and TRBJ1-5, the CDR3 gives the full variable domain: SQTIHQWPATLVQPVGSPLSLECTVEGTSNPNLYWYRQAAGRGLQLLFYSVGIGQISSEVPQNLSASRPQDRQFILSSKKLLLSDSGFYLCAWASGLQPQHFGDGTRLSIL.

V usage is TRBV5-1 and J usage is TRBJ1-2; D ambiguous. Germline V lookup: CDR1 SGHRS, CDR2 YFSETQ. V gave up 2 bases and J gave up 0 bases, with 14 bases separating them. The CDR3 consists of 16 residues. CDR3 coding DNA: TGCGCCAGCAGCTTTCTCTCCTCGGGGACTAACTATGGCTACACCTTC. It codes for CASSFLSSGTNYGYTF.

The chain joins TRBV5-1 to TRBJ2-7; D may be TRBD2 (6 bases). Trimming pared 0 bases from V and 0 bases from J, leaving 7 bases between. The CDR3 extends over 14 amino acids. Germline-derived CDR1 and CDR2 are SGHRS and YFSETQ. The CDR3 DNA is TGCGCCAGCAGCTTGGACGGGAGCTCCTACGAGCAGTACTTC. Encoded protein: CASSLDGSSYEQYF.

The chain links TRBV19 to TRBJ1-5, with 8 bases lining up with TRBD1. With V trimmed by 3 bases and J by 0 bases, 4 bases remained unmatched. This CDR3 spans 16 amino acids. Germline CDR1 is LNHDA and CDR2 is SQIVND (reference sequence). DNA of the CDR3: TGTGCCAGTAGTATGGGGACAGGCCGTAGCAATCAGCCCCAGCATTTT. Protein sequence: CASSMGTGRSNQPQHF.

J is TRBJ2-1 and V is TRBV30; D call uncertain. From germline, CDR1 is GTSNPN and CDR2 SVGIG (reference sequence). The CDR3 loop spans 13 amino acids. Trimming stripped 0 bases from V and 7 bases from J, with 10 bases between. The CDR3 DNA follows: TGTGCCTGGAGTGTTAGTCTCTCGAATGAGCAGTTCTTC. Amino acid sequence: CAWSVSLSNEQFF.

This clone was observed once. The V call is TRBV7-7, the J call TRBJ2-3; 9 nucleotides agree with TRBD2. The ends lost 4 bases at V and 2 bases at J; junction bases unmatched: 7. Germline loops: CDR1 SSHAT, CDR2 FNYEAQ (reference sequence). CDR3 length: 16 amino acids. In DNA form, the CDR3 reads TGTGCCAGCAGCTCTAAAACTAGCGGGCCCACAGATACGCAGTATTTT. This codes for CASSSKTSGPTDTQYF.